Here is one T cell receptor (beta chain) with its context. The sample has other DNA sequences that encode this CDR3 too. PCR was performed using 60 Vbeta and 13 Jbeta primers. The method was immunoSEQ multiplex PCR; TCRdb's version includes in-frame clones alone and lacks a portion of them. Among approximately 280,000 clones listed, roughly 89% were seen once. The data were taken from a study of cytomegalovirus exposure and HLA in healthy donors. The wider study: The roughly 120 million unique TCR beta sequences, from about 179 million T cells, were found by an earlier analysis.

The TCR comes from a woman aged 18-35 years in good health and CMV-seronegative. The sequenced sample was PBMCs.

The CDR3 DNA sequence: TGCGCCAGCAAACCCAACCTCGGGACAGGGGGCTCACCCCTCCACTTT. Protein sequence: CASKPNLGTGGSPLHF. V is TRBV5-1 and J is TRBJ1-6, with 12 bases aligning to TRBD1. The CDR3 sequence is 16 residues long. From germline, CDR1 is SGHRS and CDR2 YFSETQ. With V trimmed by 6 bases and J by 10 bases, 11 bases remained unmatched.